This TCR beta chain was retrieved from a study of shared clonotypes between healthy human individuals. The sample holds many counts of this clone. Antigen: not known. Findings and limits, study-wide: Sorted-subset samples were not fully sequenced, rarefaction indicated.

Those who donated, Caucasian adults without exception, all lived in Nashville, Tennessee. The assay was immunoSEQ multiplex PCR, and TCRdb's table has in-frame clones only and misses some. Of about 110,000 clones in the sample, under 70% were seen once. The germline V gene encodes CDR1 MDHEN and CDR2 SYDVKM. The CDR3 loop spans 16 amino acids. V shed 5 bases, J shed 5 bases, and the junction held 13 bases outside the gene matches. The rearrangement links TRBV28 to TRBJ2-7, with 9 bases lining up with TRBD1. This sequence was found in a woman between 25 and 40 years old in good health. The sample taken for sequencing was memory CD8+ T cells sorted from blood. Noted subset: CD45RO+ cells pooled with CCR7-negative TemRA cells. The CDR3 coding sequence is TGTGCCAGCAGTCAATATGGGACAGGGAGGAGGAACGAGCAGTACTTC. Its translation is CASSQYGTGRRNEQYF. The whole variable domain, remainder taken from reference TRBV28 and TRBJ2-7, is DVKVTQSSRYLVKRTGEKVFLECVQDMDHENMFWYRQDPGLGLRLIYFSYDVKMKEKGDIPEGYSVSREKKERFSLILESASTNQTSMYLCASSQYGTGRRNEQYFGPGTRLTVT.